A single sample is the source of the 27 T cell receptor beta chains below, sequenced in a study of T-cell memory formation after mild COVID-19. TCRdb processed the 5' RACE reads anew with MiXCR; each CDR3 protein has one entry. This table has 450,000 to 650,000 distinct CDR3 sequences, about 20% appearing once. The sequencing input was PBMCs or a T cell subset sorted from them (not recorded which). These TCRs come from an adult woman who had mild COVID-19 (a few samples of this study predate the infection). Cell type and time point are not known.

The V call is TRBV24-1, the J call TRBJ2-3; D is undetermined. This CDR3 comprises 12 residues. The V gene lost 7 bases and the J gene lost 0 bases, with 4 bases spanning the gap. Germline lookup yields CDR1 KGHDR and CDR2 SFDVKD. For the CDR3, the DNA is TGTGCCACCAGGGACAGCACAGATACGCAGTATTTT. The encoded protein is CATRDSTDTQYF.

The chain combines TRBV5-1 with TRBJ1-1, with unresolved D. The CDR3 spans 14 residues. Trimming removed 1 base at V and 0 bases at J, with 7 bases between. From germline, CDR1 is SGHRS and CDR2 YFSETQ. CDR3 in DNA: TGCGCCAGCAGCTTGACCCTTATGAACACTGAAGCTTTCTTT. Amino acid sequence: CASSLTLMNTEAFF.

The V and J genes are TRBV11-2 and TRBJ2-1; D gene ambiguous. Trimming took 1 base from V and 6 from J, leaving 10 bases between them. CDR1 is SGHAT and CDR2 is FQNNGV in the germline V gene. This CDR3 spans 14 amino acids. CDR3 in amino acids: CASSLGDFINEQFF. The DNA of the CDR3 is TGTGCCAGCAGCTTAGGGGATTTTATCAATGAGCAGTTCTTC.

The V and J genes are TRBV12-3 or TRBV12-4 and TRBJ1-5; D unclear. This CDR3 is built from 14 residues. Trimming removed 3 bases from V and 2 bases from J, with 8 bases in between. In nucleotides, the CDR3 is TGTGCCAGCAGTTTTTTGGTTGGCAATCAGCCCCAGCATTTT. Translating it yields CASSFLVGNQPQHF.

The chain links TRBV24-1 to TRBJ2-7; D might be TRBD1 (6 bases). The V end was cut by 7 bases, the J end by 2 bases, with 14 bases between. The CDR3 has 14 residues. The germline CDR1 and CDR2 sequences are KGHDR and SFDVKD. The CDR3 spells CATSRDNLAYEQYF. As DNA, the CDR3 is TGTGCCACCAGCCGGGACAACCTAGCCTACGAGCAGTACTTC.

Comments on this clonotype: The junction and the germline gene differ at one end; a read error may be behind it. The V and J genes are TRBV10-3 and TRBJ2-7; the D gene is possibly TRBD1 (6 bases). CDR3 length: 14 residues. Germline V lookup: CDR1 ENHRY, CDR2 SYGVKD. The CDR3, as DNA: TGTGCCAGCAGTAAACAGGGAGTAACCTACGAGCAGTACTTC. Translating gives CASSKQGVTYEQYF.

This chain links TRBV12-3 or TRBV12-4 with TRBJ2-1; maybe TRBD2 (6 bases). V was shortened by 5 bases and J by 6 bases, with 8 bases between the two germline ends. This CDR3 has 12 residues. The CDR3 nucleotides are TGTGCCAGCAGTGTGACTAGCAATGAGCAGTTCTTC. Its protein product is CASSVTSNEQFF.

This sequence joins TRBV20-1 and TRBJ2-1; maybe TRBD1 (5 bases). The CDR3 length is 15 residues. Germline V gives CDR1 DFQATT, CDR2 SNEGSKA (reference sequence). V was trimmed by 6 bases and J by 3 bases, leaving 18 bases between them. The CDR3 DNA reads as TGCAGTGCCACACTCAGGGAAGTCTTCTACAATGAGCAGTTCTTC. Protein: CSATLREVFYNEQFF.

This clonotype was seen repeatedly, ten times or more. The chain recombines TRBV12-3 or TRBV12-4 with TRBJ2-3, with D possibly TRBD1 on 6 matching bases. This CDR3 has 15 residues. V lost 5 bases to trimming and J lost 5 bases, with 17 bases between them. The CDR3 DNA sequence: TGTGCCAGCAGTCCCGGAAGAGGGGGTATAGATACGCAGTATTTT. Its protein is CASSPGRGGIDTQYF.

The chain links TRBV15 to TRBJ2-5; D is ambiguous. Per the germline V gene, CDR1 is LNHNV and CDR2 is YYDKDF (reference sequence). This CDR3 has 15 residues. V was pared by 4 bases and J by 4 bases, with 16 bases between. The CDR3 sequence is CATSTGTTVGETQYF. DNA for the CDR3: TGTGCCACCAGCACCGGCACCACGGTGGGAGAGACCCAGTACTTC.

The rearrangement uses TRBV12-3 or TRBV12-4 and TRBJ2-3, with D possibly TRBD2 on 5 matching bases. V was trimmed by 0 bases and J by 2 bases, leaving 15 bases between them. The CDR3 totals 17 residues. The CDR3 sequence: CASSLALGGGLTDTQYF. Here the CDR3 DNA reads TGTGCCAGCAGTTTAGCGCTGGGCGGAGGACTCACAGATACGCAGTATTTT.

This rearrangement joins TRBV27 to TRBJ2-1; perhaps TRBD2 as D (5 bases). V dropped 7 bases and J dropped 7 bases, with 17 bases sitting between them. Germline V gives CDR1 MNHEY, CDR2 SMNVEV (reference sequence). The CDR3 runs to 14 residues. This CDR3 is CASTKWERANEQFF. CDR3 in DNA: TGTGCCAGCACCAAATGGGAGAGGGCGAATGAGCAGTTCTTC.

The rearrangement uses TRBV18 and TRBJ1-1, with D possibly TRBD1 on 5 matching bases. Deletions cut 3 bases from V and 3 bases from J, with 8 bases between. The CDR3 runs 13 residues. From germline, CDR1 is KGHSH and CDR2 LQKENI. Here the CDR3 reads CASSPRDYTEAFF. CDR3 in DNA: TGTGCCAGCTCACCGCGGGACTACACTGAAGCTTTCTTT. Looking up the rest from reference TRBV18 and TRBJ1-1 gives the full variable domain: NAGVMQNPRHLVRRRGQEARLRCSPMKGHSHVYWYRQLPEEGLKFMVYLQKENIIDESGMPKERFSAEFPKEGPSILRIQQVVRGDSAAYFCASSPRDYTEAFFGQGTRLTVV.

The sample holds many counts of this clonotype. The chain couples TRBV29-1 to TRBJ2-5; D tentatively fits TRBD1 or TRBD2 (5 bases each). The CDR3 contains 15 residues. V was cut by 8 bases and J by 0 bases, with 19 bases left in between. CDR1 is SQVTM and CDR2 is ANQGSEA in the germline V gene. CDR3 protein: CSLRDLLGDQETQYF. DNA of the CDR3: TGCAGCCTCCGGGATCTCCTGGGGGACCAAGAGACCCAGTACTTC. The entire variable domain, with the rest obtained from reference TRBV29-1 and TRBJ2-5, is as follows: SAVISQKPSRDICQRGTSLTIQCQVDSQVTMMFWYRQQPGQSLTLIATANQGSEATYESGFVIDKFPISRPNLTFSTLTVSNMSPEDSSIYLCSLRDLLGDQETQYFGPGTRLLVL.

This clonotype has more than one count but fewer than ten. The gene calls are TRBV19 and TRBJ1-1; possible D gene TRBD1, 6 bases. This CDR3 has 15 residues. Between the trimmed V and J ends, which lost 7 bases and 1 base, there was a span of 16 bases. The germline gives CDR1 LNHDA, CDR2 SQIVND (reference sequence). In DNA, the CDR3 is TGTGCCAGTAAGGAACAGGGCGTGGGGAACACTGAAGCTTTCTTT. Its translation: CASKEQGVGNTEAFF.

This clonotype turned up a few times. The rearrangement joins TRBV15 to TRBJ1-3; maybe TRBD1 (5 bases). The germline CDR1 and CDR2 sequences are LNHNV and YYDKDF (reference sequence). The V end lost 7 bases, the J end lost 0 bases, and 13 bases lay between the germline ends. The CDR3 is 15 residues long. The CDR3 region is CATTLGESSGNTIYF. CDR3 sequence (DNA): TGTGCCACCACCCTAGGGGAGAGCTCTGGAAACACCATATATTTT.

V and J are TRBV6-1 and TRBJ2-4; 9 positions match TRBD1. The CDR3 is made up of 15 amino acids. The V and J ends lost 3 bases and 8 bases, in that order; junction bases with no gene match: 8. Germline V CDR1 and CDR2: MNHNS, SASEGT. The CDR3 here is CASSEKTGGWDIQYF. CDR3 sequence (DNA): TGTGCCAGCAGTGAGAAGACAGGGGGTTGGGACATTCAGTACTTC.

This clonotype was counted between two and nine times. The chain joins TRBV12-3 or TRBV12-4 to TRBJ2-7; D is tentatively TRBD1 or TRBD2 (5 bases each). Trimming took 1 base from V and 3 from J, leaving 10 bases between them. The CDR3 contains 14 residues. In DNA form, the CDR3 reads TGTGCCAGCAGTTTAGGGGGGACGGGCTACGAGCAGTACTTC. It encodes CASSLGGTGYEQYF.

This clonotype was counted a few times. This rearrangement joins TRBV20-1 to TRBJ2-7, with D unclear. CDR3 size: 12 residues. Germline-derived CDR1 and CDR2 are DFQATT and SNEGSKA (reference sequence). V was clipped by 3 bases and J by 3 bases, with 9 bases between them. The CDR3 loop reads CSASEDGYEQYF. CDR3 nucleotide sequence: TGCAGTGCTAGTGAGGACGGCTACGAGCAGTACTTC.

The J gene is TRBJ2-1, the V gene TRBV4-1; D tentatively reads TRBD1 or TRBD2 (5 bases each). Germline CDR1 reads MGHRA; CDR2 reads YSYEKL. The CDR3 runs 16 residues. V shed 0 bases and J shed 5 bases, with 14 bases lying between them. Here the CDR3 reads CASSQDGERGHNEQFF. The CDR3 DNA reads as TGCGCCAGCAGCCAAGATGGGGAGAGGGGCCACAATGAGCAGTTCTTC.

The rearrangement uses TRBV29-1 and TRBJ2-3; no definite D call. The CDR3 loop spans 16 amino acids. The germline CDR1 and CDR2 sequences are SQVTM and ANQGSEA. V was cut by 0 bases and J by 2 bases, with 15 bases left in between. CDR3 DNA sequence: TGCAGCGTTGAAGATTCCAGGTGGGGTAACACAGATACGCAGTATTTT. Translated, it gives CSVEDSRWGNTDTQYF.

The chain has TRBV12-3 or TRBV12-4 and TRBJ1-3; D ambiguous. CDR3 length: 15 amino acids. Trimming cost V 6 bases and J 4 bases, with 16 bases left between them. CDR3 sequence (DNA): TGTGCCAGCAGCCCCCCTAATATGTCCGGAAACACCATATATTTT. This translates into CASSPPNMSGNTIYF.

V gene TRBV7-2 combines with J gene TRBJ2-7; 9 nucleotides agree with TRBD2. With V trimmed by 3 bases and J by 5 bases, 5 bases remained unmatched. The V gene's germline CDR1 is SGHTA and CDR2 FQGNSA. This CDR3 region has 14 residues. CDR3 nucleotides: TGTGCCAGCAGCTTTGTAGCTAGCGGGGACGAGCAGTACTTC. This codes for CASSFVASGDEQYF.

There are a few counts of this clonotype. The J gene is TRBJ2-1, the V gene TRBV5-1; 10 bases map to TRBD2. CDR1 and CDR2 (germline): SGHRS, YFSETQ. CDR3 size: 18 residues. J lost 4 bases, V lost 2 bases, and 12 bases had no gene match. CDR3 amino acids: CASSFQLAGSWVYNEQFF. CDR3 sequence (DNA): TGCGCCAGCAGCTTTCAACTAGCGGGAAGTTGGGTTTACAATGAGCAGTTCTTC.

The rearrangement joins TRBV20-1 to TRBJ2-3; 8 nucleotides agree with TRBD1. This CDR3 has 16 amino acids. V dropped 5 bases and J dropped 1; count of bases not matched to a gene: 11. Germline lookup yields CDR1 DFQATT and CDR2 SNEGSKA (reference sequence). The CDR3 region has the DNA TGCAGTGCTTCTCATCCGATGGGACAGGGCACAGATACGCAGTATTTT. Residues: CSASHPMGQGTDTQYF.

In its sample, this clonotype was seen a few times. The chain joins TRBV15 to TRBJ2-5; TRBD1 matches 7 bases. The length of the CDR3 is 17 residues. Trimming removed 0 bases from V and 3 bases from J; junction bases left unmatched: 10. The germline V gene encodes CDR1 LNHNV and CDR2 YYDKDF (reference sequence). The chain's CDR3 is CATSREWDRRGKETQYF. The CDR3 bases are TGTGCCACCAGCAGAGAATGGGACAGAAGGGGGAAAGAGACCCAGTACTTC.

The V call is TRBV4-1, the J call TRBJ2-2; D is unresolved. Between the trimmed V and J ends, which lost 3 bases and 1 base, there was a span of 6 bases. The length of the CDR3 is 14 residues. Per germline, CDR1 MGHRA and CDR2 YSYEKL. The CDR3 sequence: CASSHVGNTGELFF. The CDR3 DNA is TGCGCCAGCAGCCATGTAGGGAACACCGGGGAGCTGTTTTTT.